Listed below are T cell receptor beta chains from one sample, sequenced in a study of breast tumors, draining lymph nodes, adjacent tissues. TCRdb re-called the multiplex PCR reads through MiXCR, storing one row per CDR3 protein. This sample has under 350,000 distinct CDR3 sequences, with over 30% found just once. The source material was axillary lymph node tissue. The source is a female donor with breast cancer. Some clones in this sample may be carry-over from other donors' samples. CDR3s include the opening cysteine and the closing phenylalanine or tryptophan. D genes are given only for firm matches.

D gene: TRBD1; J gene: TRBJ2-7; V gene: TRBV11-3; CDR3 protein: CASSLLTGTGAHEQYF
D gene: TRBD1; J gene: TRBJ1-3; V gene: TRBV9; CDR3 protein: CASSVTSGQGTGNTIYF
D gene: .; J gene: TRBJ2-1; V gene: TRBV20-1; CDR3 protein: CSARDPRGSYNEQFF
D gene: .; J gene: TRBJ2-1; V gene: TRBV5-4; CDR3 protein: CASSWGPNNEQFF
D gene: .; J gene: TRBJ1-6; V gene: TRBV7-8; CDR3 protein: CVGSLDRTESPLHF
D gene: TRBD2; J gene: TRBJ2-2; V gene: TRBV10-3; CDR3 protein: CAIRREPGGNTGELFF
D gene: .; J gene: TRBJ2-7; V gene: TRBV10-3; CDR3 protein: CAISASDYEQYF
D gene: TRBD1; J gene: TRBJ1-5; V gene: TRBV2; CDR3 protein: CASSPTGSDQPQHF
D gene: .; J gene: TRBJ2-1; V gene: TRBV2; CDR3 protein: CASSGAVEQFF
D gene: TRBD1; J gene: TRBJ2-7; V gene: TRBV12-3/TRBV12-4; CDR3 protein: CASSRRVDRGGHEQYF
D gene: .; J gene: TRBJ1-4; V gene: TRBV5-8; CDR3 protein: CASSPQGRTNEKLFF
D gene: .; J gene: TRBJ1-3; V gene: TRBV6-6; CDR3 protein: CASSPNPPHHPGNTIYF
D gene: TRBD2; J gene: TRBJ2-2; V gene: TRBV2; CDR3 protein: CASSAAGLAGWNTGELFF
D gene: .; J gene: TRBJ2-1; V gene: TRBV25-1; CDR3 protein: CASSEPGKTDTYNEQFF
D gene: TRBD1; J gene: TRBJ2-3; V gene: TRBV5-1; CDR3 protein: CASSRRPGGATHLTDTQYF
D gene: .; J gene: TRBJ2-2; V gene: TRBV5-1; CDR3 protein: CASMAPNTGELFF
D gene: .; J gene: TRBJ2-4; V gene: TRBV19; CDR3 protein: CASSPNPRGNIQYF
D gene: .; J gene: TRBJ2-2; V gene: TRBV29-1; CDR3 protein: CSAIAANTGGLFF
D gene: .; J gene: TRBJ2-2; V gene: TRBV5-1; CDR3 protein: CASRGGNTGELFF
D gene: TRBD2; J gene: TRBJ2-5; V gene: TRBV11-2; CDR3 protein: CASSSGSGRVEETQYF
D gene: TRBD1; J gene: TRBJ2-3; V gene: TRBV5-1; CDR3 protein: CARTGGSTDTQYF
D gene: TRBD2; J gene: TRBJ2-1; V gene: TRBV25-1; CDR3 protein: CASSELSGRADEQFF
D gene: TRBD1; J gene: TRBJ1-4; V gene: TRBV28; CDR3 protein: CASSLGQGINEKLFF
D gene: TRBD2; J gene: TRBJ2-5; V gene: TRBV11-2; CDR3 protein: CASSPGLAETQYF
D gene: TRBD1; J gene: TRBJ2-2; V gene: TRBV19; CDR3 protein: CASSNQGAVTGELFF
D gene: TRBD2; J gene: TRBJ2-7; V gene: TRBV7-9; CDR3 protein: CASSLGGLAGVEQYF
D gene: .; J gene: TRBJ2-5; V gene: TRBV29-1; CDR3 protein: CSAPQGGGLQETQYF
D gene: TRBD1; J gene: TRBJ2-2; V gene: TRBV2; CDR3 protein: CAKQGAGTGELFF
D gene: TRBD2; J gene: TRBJ2-1; V gene: TRBV6-5; CDR3 protein: CASSYSTGLAGNEQFF
D gene: .; J gene: TRBJ2-7; V gene: TRBV13; CDR3 protein: CASSWQSGLEYEQYF
D gene: .; J gene: TRBJ2-7; V gene: TRBV27; CDR3 protein: CASSLGQTGYEQYF
D gene: .; J gene: TRBJ1-5; V gene: TRBV10-1; CDR3 protein: CASSEIPEGTQHF
D gene: .; J gene: TRBJ2-3; V gene: TRBV20-1; CDR3 protein: CSARDDTSRETQYF
D gene: .; J gene: TRBJ2-3; V gene: TRBV12-3/TRBV12-4; CDR3 protein: CASSLVAGRLGTDTQYF
D gene: TRBD2; J gene: TRBJ2-3; V gene: TRBV2; CDR3 protein: CASSVGTSGSTDTQYF
D gene: TRBD1; J gene: TRBJ1-2; V gene: TRBV7-9; CDR3 protein: CASSLGRGQSDGYTF
D gene: .; J gene: TRBJ1-4; V gene: TRBV29-1; CDR3 protein: CSEGTVDEKLFF
D gene: .; J gene: TRBJ1-2; V gene: TRBV30; CDR3 protein: CAWSRRAGDYGYTF
D gene: .; J gene: TRBJ2-7; V gene: TRBV4-3; CDR3 protein: CASSFDGRTYEQYF
D gene: .; J gene: TRBJ1-1; V gene: TRBV29-1; CDR3 protein: CSVPGENTEAFF
D gene: TRBD1; J gene: TRBJ1-1; V gene: TRBV10-3; CDR3 protein: CAIRSTGEGTEAFF
D gene: TRBD1; J gene: TRBJ2-7; V gene: TRBV11-2; CDR3 protein: CASSLGTGVYF
D gene: TRBD2; J gene: TRBJ2-7; V gene: TRBV7-2; CDR3 protein: CASNEAGVFEQYF
D gene: .; J gene: TRBJ2-1; V gene: TRBV19; CDR3 protein: CASQIAVSDNEQFF
D gene: .; J gene: TRBJ1-2; V gene: TRBV20-1; CDR3 protein: CSAREATLGYGYTF
D gene: .; J gene: TRBJ1-3; V gene: TRBV15; CDR3 protein: CATQMGGRNTIYF
D gene: .; J gene: TRBJ2-2; V gene: TRBV29-1; CDR3 protein: CSSRQNTGELFF
D gene: TRBD1; J gene: TRBJ1-2; V gene: TRBV6-5; CDR3 protein: CASIKQGRGNGYTF
D gene: .; J gene: TRBJ1-4; V gene: TRBV9; CDR3 protein: CASSAGINEKLFF
D gene: TRBD2; J gene: TRBJ2-2; V gene: TRBV12-3/TRBV12-4; CDR3 protein: CATHSGRSAGELFF
D gene: .; J gene: TRBJ2-1; V gene: TRBV10-2; CDR3 protein: CASSGRNYNEQFF
D gene: .; J gene: TRBJ2-1; V gene: TRBV11-2; CDR3 protein: CASRVLDEQFF
D gene: TRBD2; J gene: TRBJ2-7; V gene: TRBV2; CDR3 protein: CASSGLAGGPYGQYF